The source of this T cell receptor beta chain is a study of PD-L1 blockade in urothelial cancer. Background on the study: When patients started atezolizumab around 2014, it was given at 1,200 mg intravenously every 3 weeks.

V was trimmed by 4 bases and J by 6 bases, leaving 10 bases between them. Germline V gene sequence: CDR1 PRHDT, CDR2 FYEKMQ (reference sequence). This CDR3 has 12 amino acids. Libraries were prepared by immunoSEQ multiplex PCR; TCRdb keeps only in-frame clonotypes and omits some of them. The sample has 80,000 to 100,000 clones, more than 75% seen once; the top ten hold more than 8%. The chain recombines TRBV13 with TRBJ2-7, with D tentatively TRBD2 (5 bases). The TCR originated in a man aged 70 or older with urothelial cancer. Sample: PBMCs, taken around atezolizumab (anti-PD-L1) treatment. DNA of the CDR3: TGTGCCAGCAGCTCTTCGGCGGGCGAGCAGTACTTC. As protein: CASSSSAGEQYF.